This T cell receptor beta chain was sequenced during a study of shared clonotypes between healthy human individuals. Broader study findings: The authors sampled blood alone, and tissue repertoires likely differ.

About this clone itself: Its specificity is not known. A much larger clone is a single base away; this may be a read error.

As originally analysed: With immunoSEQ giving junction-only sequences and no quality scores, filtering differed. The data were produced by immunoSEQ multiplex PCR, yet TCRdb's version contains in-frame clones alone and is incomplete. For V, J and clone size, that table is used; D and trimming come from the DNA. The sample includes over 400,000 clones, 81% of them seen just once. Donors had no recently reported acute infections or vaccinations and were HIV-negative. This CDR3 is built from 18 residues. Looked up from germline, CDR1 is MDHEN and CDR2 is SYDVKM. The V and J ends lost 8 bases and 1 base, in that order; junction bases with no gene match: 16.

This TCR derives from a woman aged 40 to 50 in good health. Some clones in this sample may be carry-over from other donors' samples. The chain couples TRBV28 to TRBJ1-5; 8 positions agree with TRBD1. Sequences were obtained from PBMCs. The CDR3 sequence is CASGSPRQGRESNQPQHF. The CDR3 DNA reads TGTGCCAGCGGTTCCCCCCGACAGGGGAGAGAGAGCAATCAGCCCCAGCATTTT.